The rows below give T cell receptor beta chains drawn from one sample of a study of T cell changes during pregnancy in multiple sclerosis. Profiled with immunoSEQ multiplex PCR; TCRdb holds only in-frame clones, not every one. In the table there are some 71,000 clones, roughly 93% of which are singletons. This specimen was peripheral blood, taken in the third trimester of pregnancy. These receptors were collected from a female donor with multiple sclerosis, enrolled in a pregnancy study. Each CDR3 is given with its conserved first and last residue.

V gene,J gene,CDR3 protein
TRBV19,TRBJ1-6,CASSIRARDSPLHF
TRBV5-1,TRBJ2-1,CASSSGTPTYNEQFF
TRBV7-9,TRBJ1-1,CASSSIGGGTEAFF
TRBV6-6,TRBJ2-5,CASSYLSEGGTQYF
TRBV1,TRBJ2-3,CTSSQDVPCGDTQYF
TRBV9,TRBJ2-2,CASSEILNTGELFF
TRBV2,TRBJ2-7,CASRTTGGGSYEQYF
TRBV6-6,TRBJ1-5,CASSGQGSVQPQHF
TRBV5-4,TRBJ2-3,CASSLGPTSGQPDTQYF
TRBV9,TRBJ1-1,CASSPIIHRNTEAFF
TRBV28,TRBJ1-1,CASSSLLGTGETAFF
TRBV19,TRBJ1-3,CASSGDSSGNTIYF
TRBV7-8,TRBJ2-2,CASSLRWLAGGLDTGELFF
TRBV19,TRBJ2-5,CASSIAGGVGGETQYF
TRBV4-1,TRBJ1-1,CASRRDTEAFF
TRBV10-1,TRBJ2-7,CASSGGGLAGRQYF
TRBV5-4,TRBJ2-5,CASSARTGQETQYF
TRBV7-9,TRBJ2-2,CASSYLWGRGETGELFF
TRBV2,TRBJ1-6,CASSATGAISPLHF
TRBV7-2,TRBJ1-4,CASSLTGSEEKLFF
TRBV10-3,TRBJ1-4,CAISGTTNEKLFF
TRBV4-1,TRBJ1-1,CASSGPRGPNTEAFF
TRBV6-6,TRBJ2-7,CASSYPTSGASYEQYF
TRBV4-1,TRBJ2-1,CATSPPGLLNEQFF
TRBV5-6,TRBJ2-3,CASSSPYSALYTDTQYF
TRBV9,TRBJ1-1,CASSAGSDTEAFF
TRBV5-1,TRBJ2-1,CASSLAAPRDEQFF
TRBV4-1,TRBJ1-2,CASSQVAAQANYGYTF
TRBV9,TRBJ1-5,CASSQGAGGNQPQHF
TRBV15,TRBJ1-1,CATSRVVNTEAFF
TRBV7-2,TRBJ2-2,CASSDHRGRVTGELFF
TRBV29-1,TRBJ2-5,CSVGGIEETQYF
TRBV4-3,TRBJ1-5,CASSQDRRQGGRPQHF
TRBV2,TRBJ1-6,CASIRQGNSPLHF
TRBV5-1,TRBJ1-1,CASSDSMNTEAFF
TRBV2,TRBJ1-2,CASRWDRAAGYTF
TRBV5-1,TRBJ2-3,CASRQSGGGTDTQYF
TRBV5-1,TRBJ2-7,CASSLVAGGLGEQYF
TRBV2,TRBJ2-2,CASSVGTWGELFF
TRBV28,TRBJ2-7,CASSLRGYEQYF
TRBV18,TRBJ2-7,CASSPPGQGAGEQYF
TRBV19,TRBJ1-2,CASSPTPNYGYTF
TRBV10-3,TRBJ2-3,CAISESKTGADTQYF
TRBV6-5,TRBJ2-5,CASSRRGGLGETQYF
TRBV6-5,TRBJ2-7,CASSYSVGTGTYEQYF
TRBV27,TRBJ2-5,CASSTRTSGGRETQYF
TRBV18,TRBJ1-1,CASSLGQRNTEAFF
TRBV30,TRBJ1-1,CAWYPGHQNTEAFF
TRBV30,TRBJ1-2,CAWTGPGQIYGYTF